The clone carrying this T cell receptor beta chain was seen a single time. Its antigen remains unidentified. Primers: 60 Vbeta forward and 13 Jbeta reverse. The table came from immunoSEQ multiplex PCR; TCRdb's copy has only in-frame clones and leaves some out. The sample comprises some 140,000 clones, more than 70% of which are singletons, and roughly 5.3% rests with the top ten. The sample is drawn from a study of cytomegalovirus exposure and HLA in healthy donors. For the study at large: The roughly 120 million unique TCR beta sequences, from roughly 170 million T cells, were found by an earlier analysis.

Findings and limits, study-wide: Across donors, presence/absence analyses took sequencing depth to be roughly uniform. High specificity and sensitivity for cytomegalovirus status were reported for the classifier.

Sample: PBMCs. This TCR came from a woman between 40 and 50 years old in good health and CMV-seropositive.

This chain's CDR3 is CASSINKKISYEQYF. Here the CDR3 DNA reads TGTGCCAGTAGTATAAACAAGAAAATCTCCTACGAGCAGTACTTC. The chain recombines TRBV19 with TRBJ2-7; no definite D call. The CDR3 consists of 15 residues. CDR1 LNHDA and CDR2 SQIVND come from the germline V gene (reference sequence). The V end lost 2 bases, the J end lost 0 bases, and 11 bases lay between the germline ends.